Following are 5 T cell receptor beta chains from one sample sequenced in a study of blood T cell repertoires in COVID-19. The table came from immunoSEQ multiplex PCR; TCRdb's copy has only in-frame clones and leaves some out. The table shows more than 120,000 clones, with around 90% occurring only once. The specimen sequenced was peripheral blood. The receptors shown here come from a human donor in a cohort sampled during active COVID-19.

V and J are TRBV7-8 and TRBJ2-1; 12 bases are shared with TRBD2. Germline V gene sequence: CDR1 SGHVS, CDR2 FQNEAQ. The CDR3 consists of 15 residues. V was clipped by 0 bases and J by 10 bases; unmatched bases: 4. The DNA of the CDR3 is TGTGCCAGCAGCTTAGCGACTAGCGGGGGAGGGGAGCAGTTCTTC. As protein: CASSLATSGGGEQFF.

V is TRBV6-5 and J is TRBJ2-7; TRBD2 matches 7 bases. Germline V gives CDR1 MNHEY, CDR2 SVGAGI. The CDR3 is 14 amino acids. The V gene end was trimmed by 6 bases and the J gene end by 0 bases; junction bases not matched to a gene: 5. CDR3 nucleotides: TGTGCCAGCAGCCACGGGGGGATCTCCTACGAGCAGTACTTC. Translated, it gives CASSHGGISYEQYF.

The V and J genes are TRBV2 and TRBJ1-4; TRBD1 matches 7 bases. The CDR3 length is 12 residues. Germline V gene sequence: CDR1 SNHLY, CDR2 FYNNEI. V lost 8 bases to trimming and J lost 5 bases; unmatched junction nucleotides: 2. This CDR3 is CASDRENEKLFF. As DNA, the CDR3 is TGTGCCAGCGACAGGGAAAATGAAAAACTGTTTTTT.

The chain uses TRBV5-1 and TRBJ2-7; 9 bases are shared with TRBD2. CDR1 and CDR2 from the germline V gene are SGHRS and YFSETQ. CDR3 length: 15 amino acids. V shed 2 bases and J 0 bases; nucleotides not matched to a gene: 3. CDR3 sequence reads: CASSFGGGASYEQYF. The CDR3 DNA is TGCGCCAGCAGCTTCGGCGGGGGGGCCTCCTACGAGCAGTACTTC.

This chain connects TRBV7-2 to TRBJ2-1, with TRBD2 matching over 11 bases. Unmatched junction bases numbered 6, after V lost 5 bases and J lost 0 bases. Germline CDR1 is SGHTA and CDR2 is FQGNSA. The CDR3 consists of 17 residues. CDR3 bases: TGTGCCAGCAGCGGAAGACTAGCGGGGTTCTCCTACAATGAGCAGTTCTTC. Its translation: CASSGRLAGFSYNEQFF.